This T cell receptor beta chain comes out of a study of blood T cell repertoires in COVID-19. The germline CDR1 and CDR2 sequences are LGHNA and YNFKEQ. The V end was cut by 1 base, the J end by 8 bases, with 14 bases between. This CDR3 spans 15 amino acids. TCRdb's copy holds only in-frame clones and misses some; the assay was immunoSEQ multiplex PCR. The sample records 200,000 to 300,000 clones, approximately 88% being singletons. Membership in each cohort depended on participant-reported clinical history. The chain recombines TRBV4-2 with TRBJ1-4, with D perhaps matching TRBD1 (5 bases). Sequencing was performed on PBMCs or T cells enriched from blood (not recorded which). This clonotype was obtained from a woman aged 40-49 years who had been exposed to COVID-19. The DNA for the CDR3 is TGTGCCAGCAGCCAAGCTGTCAGGGATCAGGAAAAACTGTTTTTT. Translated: CASSQAVRDQEKLFF.